These 17 T cell receptor beta chains were all obtained from the same sample, sequenced in a study of tumour-infiltrating T cells in Burkitt lymphoma. Sequenced by immunoSEQ multiplex PCR; TCRdb stores in-frame clones only, minus some. The sample has about 730 clones; 45% to 55% are singletons. The specimen was tumor tissue. Receptors originate from a human donor with Burkitt lymphoma.

This sequence joins TRBV11-2 and TRBJ2-3; 9 bases agree with TRBD2. This CDR3 has 15 residues. The V gene's germline CDR1 is SGHAT and CDR2 FQNNGV. J was trimmed by 6 bases and V by 3 bases; bases with no gene match: 7. CDR3 in amino acids: CASSFGTSQADTQYF. The CDR3 DNA is TGTGCCAGCAGCTTCGGGACTAGCCAGGCGGATACGCAGTATTTT.

This clone was seen a handful of times. This chain connects TRBV27 to TRBJ1-4, with D perhaps matching TRBD1 (5 bases). V gave up 6 bases and J gave up 4 bases, with 15 bases separating them. Germline CDR1 reads MNHEY; CDR2 reads SMNVEV (reference sequence). This CDR3 spans 15 amino acids. Here the CDR3 reads CASRDLRDDNEKLFF. The CDR3 DNA sequence: TGTGCCAGCAGGGACTTGCGGGACGATAATGAAAAACTGTTTTTT. Full variable domain (remainder filled in from reference TRBV27 and TRBJ1-4): EAQVTQNPRYLITVTGKKLTVTCSQNMNHEYMSWYRQDPGLGLRQIYYSMNVEVTDKGDVPEGYKVSRKEKRNFPLILESPSPNQTSLYFCASRDLRDDNEKLFFGSGTQLSVL.

J is TRBJ2-2 and V is TRBV10-1; the D gene is possibly TRBD2 (6 bases). Germline V gene lookup returns CDR1 WNHNN and CDR2 SYGVQD (reference sequence). The V end was cut by 6 bases, the J end by 6 bases, with 17 bases between. This CDR3 is 15 amino acids long. The CDR3 loop is CASSATGVKAGELFF. In nucleotides, the CDR3 is TGCGCCAGCAGCGCCACGGGGGTGAAGGCCGGGGAGCTGTTTTTT.

This clone turned up a few times. In nucleotides, the CDR3 is TGCAGCGTTGGCGGGGGCAATGAGCAGTTCTTC. As protein: CSVGGGNEQFF. The V and J genes are TRBV29-1 and TRBJ2-1, with 7 bases lining up with TRBD2. CDR3 length equals 11 residues. Germline CDR1 is SQVTM and CDR2 is ANQGSEA. V dropped 4 bases and J dropped 6; count of bases not matched to a gene: 0.

The rearrangement links TRBV5-1 to TRBJ2-7; the D call may be TRBD1 or TRBD2 (6 bases each). With 2 bases removed from V and 2 bases from J, the gap between germline ends came to 11 bases. Germline V lookup: CDR1 SGHRS, CDR2 YFSETQ. The CDR3 has 14 amino acids. The CDR3 loop reads CASSFGGRAYEQYF. The CDR3 DNA reads TGCGCCAGCAGCTTTGGGGGGCGAGCCTACGAGCAGTACTTC.

The V gene is TRBV30, the J gene TRBJ1-6; no clear D gene. The ends were cut back, 3 bases at V and 8 bases at J, with 14 bases in the middle. The CDR3 loop spans 14 amino acids. Germline CDR1 and CDR2: GTSNPN and SVGIG (reference sequence). The CDR3 nucleotides are TGTGCCTGGAGCTTGTTAGATAGGGATTCACCCCTCCACTTT. It specifies CAWSLLDRDSPLHF.

For the CDR3, the DNA is TGTGCCAGCAGCTTGGACAGGGGCACCTATGGCTACACCTTC. This gives the protein CASSLDRGTYGYTF. This rearrangement joins TRBV6-5 to TRBJ1-2; 9 bases agree with TRBD1. Per germline, CDR1 MNHEY and CDR2 SVGAGI. The V gene end was trimmed by 6 bases and the J gene end by 4 bases; junction bases not matched to a gene: 6. The CDR3 is made up of 14 amino acids.

In DNA form, the CDR3 reads TGTGCCAGCAGTCCGAGCGGGGGCCAAAGCTCCTACGAGCAGTACTTC. Its protein product is CASSPSGGQSSYEQYF. The rearrangement uses TRBV27 and TRBJ2-7, with TRBD2 matching 8 bases. Germline loops: CDR1 MNHEY, CDR2 SMNVEV (reference sequence). V shed 5 bases and J 0 bases; nucleotides not matched to a gene: 9. The CDR3 runs 16 residues.

With respect to this clone: Other DNA sequences in the sample encode the same CDR3. The chain couples TRBV13 to TRBJ1-1; 8 nucleotides align to TRBD1. V shed 5 bases and J 4 bases; nucleotides not matched to a gene: 6. CDR1 and CDR2 from the germline V gene are PRHDT and FYEKMQ (reference sequence). The CDR3 has 14 residues. The CDR3 coding sequence is TGTGCCAGCAGCGGGACAGGAGGTGGCACTGAAGCTTTCTTT. It encodes CASSGTGGGTEAFF.

J is TRBJ2-2 and V is TRBV5-6, with 8 bases matching TRBD2. In germline, CDR1 is SGHDT, CDR2 YYEEEE. This CDR3 spans 16 amino acids. V dropped 2 bases and J dropped 3; count of bases not matched to a gene: 6. The CDR3 DNA reads as TGTGCCAGCAGCTTTTCGGGGGGGCAGTACACCGGGGAGCTGTTTTTT. It codes for CASSFSGGQYTGELFF.

In its sample, this clone is large. The chain carries TRBV9 and TRBJ2-1; TRBD2 matches at 8 bases. Germline V gives CDR1 SGDLS, CDR2 YYNGEE. The CDR3 is 15 amino acids. V was pared by 4 bases and J by 2 bases, with 5 bases of the junction left unmatched. The CDR3 loop is CASSSGGQAYNEQFF. The CDR3, as DNA: TGTGCCAGCAGCTCGGGGGGGCAGGCCTACAATGAGCAGTTCTTC. The whole variable domain, filled in from reference TRBV9 and TRBJ2-1, reads DSGVTQTPKHLITATGQRVTLRCSPRSGDLSVYWYQQSLDQGLQFLIQYYNGEERAKGNILERFSAQQFPDLHSELNLSSLELGDSALYFCASSSGGQAYNEQFFGPGTRLTVL.

V gene TRBV9 combines with J gene TRBJ2-4; D is perhaps TRBD2 (5 bases). The CDR3 sequence is 15 residues long. V gave up 3 bases and J gave up 0 bases, with 10 bases separating them. CDR1 and CDR2 from the germline V gene are SGDLS and YYNGEE. The CDR3 region is CASSEAGLAKNIQYF. The CDR3, as DNA: TGTGCCAGCAGCGAGGCGGGCCTAGCCAAAAACATTCAGTACTTC.

CDR3 coding DNA: TGCGCCAGCAGCTTGGGGACTAGCGGCTACAATGAGCAGTTCTTC. Translating gives CASSLGTSGYNEQFF. V is TRBV5-1 and J is TRBJ2-1; the match to TRBD2 covers 10 bases. Germline CDR1 SGHRS, CDR2 YFSETQ. The CDR3 is 15 amino acids. The V gene end was trimmed by 0 bases and the J gene end by 3 bases; junction bases not matched to a gene: 0. The variable domain in full, completed from reference TRBV5-1 and TRBJ2-1, reads KAGVTQTPRYLIKTRGQQVTLSCSPISGHRSVSWYQQTPGQGLQFLFEYFSETQRNKGNFPGRFSGRQFSNSRSEMNVSTLELGDSALYLCASSLGTSGYNEQFFGPGTRLTVL.

The chain combines TRBV6-9 with TRBJ1-2; D possibly corresponds to TRBD1 (6 bases). The V gene's germline CDR1 is MNHGY and CDR2 SVAAGI. The V and J ends lost 4 bases and 3 bases respectively, with 12 bases between them. CDR3 length: 14 amino acids. The CDR3 sequence is CASSSRGGDYGYTF. The CDR3 DNA follows: TGTGCCAGCAGTTCGCGAGGGGGGGACTATGGCTACACCTTC.

The rearrangement links TRBV29-1 to TRBJ2-3; D uncertain. Germline V gene sequence: CDR1 SQVTM, CDR2 ANQGSEA. V was pared by 8 bases and J by 0 bases, with 12 bases between. There are 13 residues in the CDR3. The CDR3 spells CSCGGFSTDTQYF. The CDR3 DNA follows: TGCAGCTGCGGCGGCTTTAGCACAGATACGCAGTATTTT.

There are a few counts of this clone. The chain joins TRBV11-3 to TRBJ2-3, with 8 bases matching TRBD2. The CDR3 is 15 residues long. The germline V gene encodes CDR1 SGHNT and CDR2 YENEEA. V was pared by 3 bases and J by 3 bases, with 5 bases of the junction left unmatched. Written as DNA, the CDR3 is TGTGCCAGCAGCTTGACGGGACTAGAAACAGATACGCAGTATTTT. The encoded protein is CASSLTGLETDTQYF.

The rearrangement joins TRBV5-5 to TRBJ2-7; the D gene could be TRBD1 or TRBD2 (5 bases each). Deletions cut 3 bases from V and 7 bases from J, with 17 bases between. Germline V CDR1 and CDR2: SGHKS, YYEKEE (reference sequence). The CDR3 totals 14 residues. The CDR3 DNA reads as TGTGCCAGCAGCTGGGACCGACCCGCTGTGGAGCAGTACTTC. Encoded protein: CASSWDRPAVEQYF.